This passage covers 2 T cell receptor beta chains from one sample sequenced in a study of T cells after yellow fever vaccination (dated by TCRdb to the late 2010s). The treatment or condition tag for this specimen amounts to: live attenuated yellow fever vaccine strain. Library construction relied on 5' RACE. Sequencing was performed on an Illumina HiSeq 2500. TCRdb trimmed public reads at Q25 via fastp, called clones via MiXCR and kept in-frame beta chains. Each CDR3 protein gets just one entry, which takes the most common genes and DNA from the rows behind it. This sample holds approximately 110,000 distinct CDR3 sequences; 7.4% were observed only once. The top ten hold 2.5% of the sample. The sequencing used CD4+ T cells sorted from PBMCs, collected less than 11 days after the first yellow fever vaccination. The source is a man aged 18 to 35 who received the YFV17D yellow fever vaccine.

This clonotype was detected many times. V is TRBV12-3 or TRBV12-4 and J is TRBJ1-5, with TRBD1 matching 9 bases. V shed 7 bases, J shed 0 bases, and the junction held 4 bases outside the gene matches. The CDR3 runs to 15 residues. The CDR3 spells CASTRDRASNQPQHF. CDR3 in DNA: TGTGCCAGCACCCGGGACAGGGCTAGCAATCAGCCCCAGCATTTT.

This clonotype was detected ten times or more. This sequence joins TRBV10-3 and TRBJ2-7; no reliable D call. Per the germline V gene, CDR1 is ENHRY and CDR2 is SYGVKD. V dropped 1 base and J dropped 6 bases, with 4 bases sitting between them. The CDR3 is 11 amino acids. CDR3 loop: CAISEFAEQYF. DNA for the CDR3: TGTGCCATCAGTGAGTTCGCCGAGCAGTACTTC.